This TCR beta chain is from a study of blood T cells in healthy people across ages. For the second PCR, which ran for 7 to 11 cycles, a sample-barcoded 5' primer and a J-beta primer mix were used. TCRdb redid the calling of the 5' RACE reads with MiXCR, one entry per CDR3 protein. This sample has 630,000 or so distinct CDR3 sequences, with approximately 30% found just once. Between the trimmed V and J ends, which lost 1 base and 6 bases, there was a span of 17 bases. The CDR3 is made up of 16 amino acids. The sequence derives from a woman of 80 years or more in good health. The chain links TRBV12-3 or TRBV12-4 to TRBJ2-3; no firm D call. The material sequenced was blood. CDR3 sequence: CASSLGAVWQRDTQYF. Here the CDR3 DNA reads TGTGCCAGCAGTTTAGGGGCGGTTTGGCAACGGGATACGCAGTATTTT.